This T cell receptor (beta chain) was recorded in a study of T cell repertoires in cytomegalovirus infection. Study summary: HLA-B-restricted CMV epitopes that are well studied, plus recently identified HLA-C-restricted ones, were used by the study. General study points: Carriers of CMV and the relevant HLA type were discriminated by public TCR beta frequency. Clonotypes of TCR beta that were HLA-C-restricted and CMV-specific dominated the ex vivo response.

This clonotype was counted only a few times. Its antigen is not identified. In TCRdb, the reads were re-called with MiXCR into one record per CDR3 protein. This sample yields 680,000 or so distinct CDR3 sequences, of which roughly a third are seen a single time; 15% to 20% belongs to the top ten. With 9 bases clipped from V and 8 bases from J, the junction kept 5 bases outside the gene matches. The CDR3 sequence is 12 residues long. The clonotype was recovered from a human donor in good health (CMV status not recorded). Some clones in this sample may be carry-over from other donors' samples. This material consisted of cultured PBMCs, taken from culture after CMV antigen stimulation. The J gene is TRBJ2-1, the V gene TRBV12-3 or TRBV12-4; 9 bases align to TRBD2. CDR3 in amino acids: CASSVAGDEQFF. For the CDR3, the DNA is TGTGCCAGTTCCGTAGCGGGAGATGAGCAGTTCTTC.